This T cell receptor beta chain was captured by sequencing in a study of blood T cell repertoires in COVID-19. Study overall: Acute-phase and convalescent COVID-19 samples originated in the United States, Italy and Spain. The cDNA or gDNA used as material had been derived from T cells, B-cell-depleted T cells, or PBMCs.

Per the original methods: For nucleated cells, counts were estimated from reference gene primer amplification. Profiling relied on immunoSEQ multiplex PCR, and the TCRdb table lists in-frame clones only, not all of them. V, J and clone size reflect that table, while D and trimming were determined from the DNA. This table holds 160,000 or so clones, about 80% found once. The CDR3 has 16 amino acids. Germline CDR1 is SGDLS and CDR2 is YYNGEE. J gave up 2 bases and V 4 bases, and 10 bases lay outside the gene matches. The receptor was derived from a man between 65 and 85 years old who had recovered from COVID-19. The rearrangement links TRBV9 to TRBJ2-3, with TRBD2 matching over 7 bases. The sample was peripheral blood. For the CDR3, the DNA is TGTGCCAGCAGCCGGGTCCCTAGCGGAAACACAGATACGCAGTATTTT. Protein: CASSRVPSGNTDTQYF. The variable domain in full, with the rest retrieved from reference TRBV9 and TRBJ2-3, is DSGVTQTPKHLITATGQRVTLRCSPRSGDLSVYWYQQSLDQGLQFLIQYYNGEERAKGNILERFSAQQFPDLHSELNLSSLELGDSALYFCASSRVPSGNTDTQYFGPGTRLTVL.